This T cell receptor beta chain was captured in a study of cytomegalovirus exposure and HLA in healthy donors. Study-level background: An analysis done earlier identified fewer than 140 million unique TCR beta sequences from about 179 million T cells.

In regard to this clone: Its matching antigen is unknown.

The CDR3 contains 14 residues. V lost 2 bases and J lost 4, with 9 bases in between. Germline values: CDR1 SGHTA, CDR2 FQGNSA. A multiplex PCR was run with 60 Vbeta primers and 13 Jbeta primers. TCRdb keeps only in-frame clones here, not all; method: immunoSEQ multiplex PCR. The sample lists about 98,000 clones; roughly two thirds were seen once. General study results and limits: Researchers catalogued roughly 150 TCR beta chains as cytomegalovirus-associated. No immune exposure information besides CMV serostatus was available. Among the CMV-associated chains, three were confirmed in vitro as specific for CMV antigens.

Material: PBMCs. The TCR sequence derives from a female donor in good health and CMV-seronegative. The chain combines TRBV7-2 with TRBJ2-1, with D tentatively TRBD1 (6 bases). Here the CDR3 DNA reads TGTGCCAGCAGCTTACAGGGGAGTTACAATGAGCAGTTCTTC. It specifies CASSLQGSYNEQFF.